The rows below give T cell receptor beta chains drawn from one sample of a study of blood T cell repertoires in COVID-19. Here immunoSEQ multiplex PCR was the method, and the copy in TCRdb shows in-frame clones only, minus some. The sample contains about 25,000 clones, approximately 94% of which appear only once. Sequencing was done on a sample of peripheral blood. The source of these receptors is a human donor with active COVID-19. The donor label of this sample is uncertain. Both conserved end residues are part of each CDR3. Each record gives: clone size, V gene, J gene, CDR3 protein. Rows may omit the clone size; those that give it use once, few, many or a size class.

-	TRBV28	TRBJ2-1	CASSSAGQGAGNEQFF
-	TRBV11-3	TRBJ1-1	CASSLSGVNTEAFF
-	TRBV19	TRBJ1-4	CASGQGLNEKLFF
-	TRBV6-6	TRBJ2-7	CASSYGQGSTYEQYF
-	TRBV21-1	TRBJ1-5	CASSKEQATSNQPQHF
-	TRBV5-1	TRBJ2-1	CASSLGAYGNNEQFF
-	TRBV25-1	TRBJ1-3	CASSTAGYGSGNTIYF
once	TRBV7-2	TRBJ2-3	CASSLIGGSEYF
-	TRBV6-5	TRBJ2-2	CASRVGQGGTGELFF
once	TRBV14	TRBJ2-1	CASSPGGVSYNEQFF
-	TRBV5-1	TRBJ2-1	CASSLGLAGDHEQFF
-	TRBV3-1/TRBV3-2	TRBJ2-7	CASSQSGEQYF
-	TRBV19	TRBJ2-1	CASSIIGGSSYNEQFF
-	TRBV3-1/TRBV3-2	TRBJ2-7	CASSPEKRQGMAEQYF
-	TRBV4-1	TRBJ2-1	CASSQVTSSGKYNEQFF
few	TRBV6-6	TRBJ1-6	CASSDGGSPLHF
-	TRBV19	TRBJ1-2	CASSIFRTDGYTF
-	TRBV30	TRBJ1-2	CAWSTGGFGYTF
-	TRBV21-1	TRBJ2-1	CASSNDCEGFGTRVVFF
-	TRBV3-1/TRBV3-2	TRBJ1-1	CASSPRMESTEAFF
-	TRBV13	TRBJ1-6	CASSLGGRPQDSPLHF
-	TRBV4-3	TRBJ2-1	CASSQEFRLYHEQFF
-	TRBV6-5	TRBJ2-7	CASSYSMLAELYEQYF
-	TRBV30	TRBJ1-4	CAWSVREKLFF
-	TRBV18	TRBJ1-6	CASSPESSYNSPLHF
once	TRBV27	TRBJ2-6	CASSTGTGANVLTF
-	TRBV5-1	TRBJ2-2	CASSWDSGELFF
once	TRBV6-2/TRBV6-3	TRBJ2-7	CASSYSTGFYEQYF
-	TRBV6-5	TRBJ1-3	CASSYGGSGNTIYF
-	TRBV19	TRBJ2-3	CASSSTSGPITDTQYF
-	TRBV20-1	TRBJ2-3	CSAVTDTQYF
-	TRBV9	TRBJ2-1	CASSVGLAGSDEQFF
-	TRBV27	TRBJ2-5	CASSLLGPRQLETQYF
-	TRBV10-3	TRBJ1-5	CAISESTGGVPPQHF
-	TRBV7-9	TRBJ1-4	CASSPRDRGQRATNEKLFF
-	TRBV7-9	TRBJ2-3	CASARLGSTDTQYF
-	TRBV5-6	TRBJ2-3	CASSYYTSGGPPPDPQYF
-	TRBV6-5	TRBJ2-3	CASGPNTDTQYF
-	TRBV11-2	TRBJ1-2	CASTSAPTLYGYTF
-	TRBV2	TRBJ2-1	CASTGGGRAFGQFF
-	TRBV6-5	TRBJ1-5	CASRDRGSNQPQHF
-	TRBV10-2	TRBJ2-5	CASRQGQETQYF
-	TRBV5-1	TRBJ1-1	CASSLGPGQNTEAFF
-	TRBV6-2/TRBV6-3	TRBJ1-5	CASSYLTDSNQPQHF
-	TRBV4-2	TRBJ2-1	CASSQATSGAYNEQFF
-	TRBV24-1	TRBJ2-2	CATWREHTGELFF
once	TRBV27	TRBJ2-3	CASSFDRPGGGTDTQYF
-	TRBV9	TRBJ1-5	CASSVGGASNQPQHF
-	TRBV9	TRBJ2-1	CASSVSGGYNEQFF
-	TRBV29-1	TRBJ2-1	CSARTSGSLGEQFF
-	TRBV27	TRBJ2-3	CASRPDREWADTQYF
-	TRBV2	TRBJ1-4	CASRGDGRGEKLFF
-	TRBV5-1	TRBJ2-5	CASRAGPQETQYF
-	TRBV29-1	TRBJ2-1	CSVEDRGLADNEQFF
-	TRBV12-3/TRBV12-4	TRBJ2-4	CASSPGGSVVQYF
-	TRBV5-1	TRBJ2-7	CASSYDSYYEQYF
-	TRBV6-2/TRBV6-3	TRBJ2-7	CASSSSLRTLLDSEQYF